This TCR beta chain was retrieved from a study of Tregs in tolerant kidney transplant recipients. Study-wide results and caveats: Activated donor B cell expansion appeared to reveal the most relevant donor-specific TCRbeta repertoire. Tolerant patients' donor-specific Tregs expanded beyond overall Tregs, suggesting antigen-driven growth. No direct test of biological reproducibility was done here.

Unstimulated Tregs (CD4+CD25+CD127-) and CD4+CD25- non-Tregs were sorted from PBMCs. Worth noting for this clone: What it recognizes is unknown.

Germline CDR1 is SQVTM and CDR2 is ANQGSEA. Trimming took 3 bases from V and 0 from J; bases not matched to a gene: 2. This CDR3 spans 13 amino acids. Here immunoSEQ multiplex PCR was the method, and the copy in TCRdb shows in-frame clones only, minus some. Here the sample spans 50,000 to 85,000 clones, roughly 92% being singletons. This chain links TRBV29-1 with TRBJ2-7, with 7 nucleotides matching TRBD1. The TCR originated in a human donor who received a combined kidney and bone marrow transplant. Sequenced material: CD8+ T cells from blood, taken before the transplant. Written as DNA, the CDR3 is TGCAGCGTTGAGGGACAGTTCTCCTACGAGCAGTACTTC. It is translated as CSVEGQFSYEQYF.